The 28 T cell receptor beta chains below come from one sample, sequenced in a study of T cells in Graves' hyperthyroidism and ophthalmopathy. TCR beta CDR3 sequences were amplified from RNA transcripts. During a first-round RT-PCR of the TCR CDR3, the HTBI primer set was used. One entry per CDR3 protein results from TCRdb running MiXCR on the multiplex PCR reads. The sample has 370,000 or so distinct CDR3 sequences, roughly 14% seen once. The source material was blood. The receptors come from a woman between 18 and 29 years old with Graves' hyperthyroidism that later progressed to Graves' ophthalmopathy.

The V gene is TRBV18, the J gene TRBJ2-5; possibly TRBD2 for D (6 bases). The germline CDR1 and CDR2 sequences are KGHSH and LQKENI. Trimming took 2 bases from V and 3 from J, leaving 22 bases between them. The CDR3 length is 18 residues. The CDR3 nucleotides are TGTGCCAGCTCACCAGGAGCGGGTTTAAAAGGGAAGAAAGAGACCCAGTACTTC. Its protein product is CASSPGAGLKGKKETQYF.

The sample holds a few counts of this clonotype. The V gene is TRBV2, the J gene TRBJ2-7, with a tentative D call TRBD1 (6 bases). Germline assignment: CDR1 SNHLY and CDR2 FYNNEI. CDR3 size: 14 residues. The V gene lost 6 bases and the J gene lost 2 bases, with 14 bases spanning the gap. In nucleotides, the CDR3 is TGTGCCAGCAGAGGACAGACCCGCACCTACGAGCAGTACTTC. This translates into CASRGQTRTYEQYF.

The table lists this clonotype with many counts. V gene TRBV20-1 combines with J gene TRBJ2-5; possible D gene TRBD1, 10 bases. The V end was cut by 5 bases, the J end by 3 bases, with 28 bases between. This CDR3 has 18 amino acids. Per germline, CDR1 DFQATT and CDR2 SNEGSKA (reference sequence). The CDR3 reads CSALDRGAEREAEETQYF. In DNA, the CDR3 is TGCAGTGCTTTGGACAGGGGGGCAGAGCGGGAGGCGGAAGAGACCCAGTACTTC.

CDR3 coding DNA: TGCGCCAGCAGTTCCGGGACAAAAGCTTTCTTT. Translated: CASSSGTKAFF. The chain couples TRBV5-1 to TRBJ1-1; D is perhaps TRBD1 (6 bases). The V end was cut by 5 bases, the J end by 9 bases, with 11 bases between. The CDR3 length is 11 residues. Germline V CDR1 and CDR2: SGHRS, YFSETQ. Filled out from reference TRBV5-1 and TRBJ1-1, the complete variable domain reads KAGVTQTPRYLIKTRGQQVTLSCSPISGHRSVSWYQQTPGQGLQFLFEYFSETQRNKGNFPGRFSGRQFSNSRSEMNVSTLELGDSALYLCASSSGTKAFFGQGTRLTVV.

About this clonotype: A read error is possible here, since a much larger clone lies one base away. J is TRBJ1-3 and V is TRBV2, with D uncertain. In germline, CDR1 is SNHLY, CDR2 FYNNEI. The CDR3 sequence is 16 residues long. CDR3 in DNA: TGTGCCAGCAGTAAACTTGGACCGAACTCTGGAAACACCATACATTTT. Protein product: CASSKLGPNSGNTIHF.

In its sample, this clonotype was seen many times. The chain joins TRBV30 to TRBJ1-2; D unresolved. The length of the CDR3 is 15 residues. Germline CDR1 is GTSNPN and CDR2 is SVGIG (reference sequence). V shed 7 bases and J shed 4 bases, with 22 bases lying between them. The CDR3 sequence: CALPRGATLGYGYTF. CDR3 sequence (DNA): TGTGCCTTGCCTCGGGGAGCGACCTTAGGCTATGGCTACACCTTC.

This chain joins TRBV2 and TRBJ2-5, with 10 bases fitting TRBD2. J was trimmed by 5 bases and V by 8 bases; bases with no gene match: 2. The CDR3 length is 12 residues. Germline assignment: CDR1 SNHLY and CDR2 FYNNEI. CDR3 in DNA: TGTGCCAGCGAGACTAGCGGGGAGACCCAGTACTTC. Amino acid sequence: CASETSGETQYF.

This clonotype turned up a few times. The chain uses TRBV7-9 and TRBJ2-2; TRBD2 might be the D (5 bases). Trimming pared 3 bases from V and 6 bases from J, leaving 14 bases between. Per germline, CDR1 SEHNR and CDR2 FQNEAQ (reference sequence). The CDR3 runs to 15 residues. This CDR3 is CASSFARRGSGELFF. CDR3 DNA: TGTGCCAGCAGCTTCGCTAGACGGGGATCCGGGGAGCTGTTTTTT.

This clonotype was seen ten or more times. The rearrangement joins TRBV11-2 to TRBJ2-2; 9 nucleotides match TRBD2. With V trimmed by 7 bases and J by 4 bases, 7 bases remained unmatched. CDR1 is SGHAT, CDR2 FQNNGV, per germline. This CDR3 has 15 residues. The DNA for the CDR3 is TGTGCCAGCATACCTAGCGGGGAGGGCACCGGGGAGCTGTTTTTT. Translation gives CASIPSGEGTGELFF.

As for this clonotype: Likely a read error: the CDR3 ends without its conserved phenylalanine or tryptophan. The chain recombines TRBV30 with TRBJ2-7; 8 nucleotides align to TRBD1. The CDR3 consists of 13 residues. Germline trimming cut 1 base from V and 3 bases from J; bases unmatched to any gene: 2. The germline V gene has CDR1 GTSNPN and CDR2 SVGIG (reference sequence). Here the CDR3 reads CAWSGQGSYEQYL. CDR3 DNA: TGTGCCTGGAGTGGACAGGGGAGCTACGAGCAGTACCTC.

This clonotype was seen repeatedly, ten times or more. This chain uses TRBV12-3 or TRBV12-4 with TRBJ2-7, with 9 bases lining up with TRBD2. V was clipped by 3 bases and J by 2 bases; unmatched bases: 20. The length of the CDR3 is 20 residues. CDR3 coding DNA: TGTGCCAGCAGTTTCCGAGGGGGGCGGCGGGAGGGCCCTCTTGCCTACGAGCAGTACTTC. The encoded protein is CASSFRGGRREGPLAYEQYF.

The V and J genes are TRBV7-2 and TRBJ2-6; unclear D gene. Trimming removed 1 base from V and 0 bases from J, with 13 bases in between. This CDR3 contains 18 residues. CDR1 SGHTA and CDR2 FQGNSA come from the germline V gene. The CDR3 DNA reads TGTGCCAGCAGCTTAGAGGGCAGGCGCCCCTCTGGGGCCAACGTCCTGACTTTC. Protein product: CASSLEGRRPSGANVLTF.

This clonotype was observed a handful of times. The chain recombines TRBV4-3 with TRBJ2-7; 11 nucleotides match TRBD2. V lost 4 bases, J lost 2 bases, and 13 bases stayed unmatched. The CDR3 runs 18 residues. Germline assignment: CDR1 LGHNA and CDR2 YSLEER. The CDR3 region has the DNA TGCGCCAGCAGCCCGACGGCTAACCTAGCGGGAGGCGCCTACGAGCAGTACTTC. Protein: CASSPTANLAGGAYEQYF.

This clonotype has just a few counts. The V call is TRBV20-1, the J call TRBJ2-5; TRBD1 is a possible D gene (5 bases). The CDR3 spans 14 residues. V gave up 2 bases and J gave up 2 bases, with 12 bases separating them. CDR1 and CDR2 (germline): DFQATT, SNEGSKA (reference sequence). CDR3 bases: TGCAGTGCTAGACCTCAGGGCAGGCAAGAGACCCAGTACTTC. Protein sequence: CSARPQGRQETQYF.

This clonotype was seen at least ten times. The V and J genes are TRBV18 and TRBJ1-5; 8 nucleotides line up with TRBD1. V trimming: 4 bases; J trimming: 7 bases; junction bases outside the gene matches: 9. The CDR3 has 15 residues. Germline V CDR1 and CDR2: KGHSH, LQKENI. CDR3 region: CASSQTHRGGQPQHF. CDR3 nucleotides: TGTGCCAGCTCACAAACCCACAGGGGGGGACAGCCCCAGCATTTT.

Many counts were recorded for this clonotype. The J gene is TRBJ2-1, the V gene TRBV11-2, with D unclear. The V and J ends lost 5 bases and 4 bases respectively, with 15 bases between them. The V gene's germline CDR1 is SGHAT and CDR2 FQNNGV. This CDR3 contains 15 residues. The CDR3 DNA sequence: TGTGCCAGCAGCCAACTTAAGGGCCCGTACAATGAGCAGTTCTTC. It yields the protein CASSQLKGPYNEQFF.

In its sample, this clonotype was seen many times. The chain uses TRBV6-1 and TRBJ2-7, with 8 bases fitting TRBD1. V was clipped by 2 bases and J by 0 bases; unmatched bases: 3. CDR1 is MNHNS and CDR2 is SASEGT in the germline V gene. This CDR3 region has 15 residues. CDR3: CASSERTGSSYEQYF. The CDR3 coding sequence is TGTGCCAGCAGTGAACGGACAGGGTCCTCCTACGAGCAGTACTTC.

This chain joins TRBV6-6 and TRBJ1-1, with unresolved D. Trimming stripped 0 bases from V and 1 base from J, with 9 bases between. This CDR3 comprises 15 residues. Germline V lookup: CDR1 MNHNY, CDR2 SVGAGI (reference sequence). CDR3 sequence (DNA): TGTGCCAGCAGTTACTCGACGGCAGCGAACACTGAAGCTTTCTTT. Its translation: CASSYSTAANTEAFF.

This clonotype was counted only a few times. This may come from a read error, since a much larger clone is one base off. The genes are TRBV28 and TRBJ2-1, with 7 bases that match TRBD1. Near its end, the DNA agrees better with TRBJ2-7, so the J call may be wrong. CDR3 length: 15 residues. CDR1 MDHEN and CDR2 SYDVKM come from the germline V gene. CDR3 DNA sequence: TGTGCCAGCAATTTCTTCGGGACAGTCCTAATTGAGCAGTACTTC. Its protein product is CASNFFGTVLIEQYF.

Many counts were recorded for this clonotype. CDR3 protein: CASSSSGETQYF. CDR3 nucleotide sequence: TGTGCCAGCAGTTCCTCCGGGGAGACCCAGTACTTC. The rearrangement uses TRBV28 and TRBJ2-5; D uncertain. Germline V CDR1 and CDR2: MDHEN, SYDVKM. The V end was cut by 4 bases, the J end by 5 bases, with 8 bases between. This CDR3 has 12 residues.

This clonotype was detected a few times. This sequence joins TRBV3-1 and TRBJ1-4; D gene uncertain. V was pared by 4 bases and J by 3 bases, with 9 bases between. Germline CDR1 LGHDT, CDR2 YNNKEL (reference sequence). This CDR3 has 14 amino acids. Here the CDR3 reads CASSRGLANEKLFF. CDR3 nucleotides: TGTGCCAGCAGCCGTGGACTAGCTAATGAAAAACTGTTTTTT. Drawing the rest from reference TRBV3-1 and TRBJ1-4, the complete variable domain is DTAVSQTPKYLVTQMGNDKSIKCEQNLGHDTMYWYKQDSKKFLKIMFSYNNKELIINETVPNRFSPKSPDKAHLNLHINSLELGDSAVYFCASSRGLANEKLFFGSGTQLSVL.

The chain employs TRBV7-2 and TRBJ1-1; D is uncertain. The CDR3 is 14 residues long. V shed 1 base and J shed 3 bases, with 9 bases lying between them. CDR1 is SGHTA, CDR2 FQGNSA, per germline. CDR3 in amino acids: CASSLVTGHTEAFF. The CDR3 DNA sequence: TGTGCCAGCAGCTTAGTCACGGGTCACACTGAAGCTTTCTTT.

V gene TRBV6-5 combines with J gene TRBJ2-7; 11 bases align to TRBD2. J lost 0 bases, V lost 0 bases, and 1 base had no gene match. Looked up from germline, CDR1 is MNHEY and CDR2 is SVGAGI. There are 16 residues in the CDR3. CDR3 in DNA: TGTGCCAGCAGTTACTCCACTAGCGGGAGCTCCTACGAGCAGTACTTC. Its protein is CASSYSTSGSSYEQYF.

This clonotype was observed many times. V and J are TRBV4-2 and TRBJ1-1; D possibly corresponds to TRBD1 (5 bases). The V and J ends lost 1 base and 4 bases respectively, with 13 bases between them. The CDR3 has 15 residues. In germline, CDR1 is LGHNA, CDR2 YNFKEQ. The CDR3 region is CASSQGPGEGTEAFF. CDR3 nucleotide sequence: TGTGCCAGCAGCCAAGGGCCGGGGGAGGGCACTGAAGCTTTCTTT.

This clonotype was counted many times. The chain is built from TRBV6-1 and TRBJ2-2; 9 nucleotides align to TRBD2. With V trimmed by 8 bases and J by 3 bases, 19 bases remained unmatched. The germline CDR1 and CDR2 sequences are MNHNS and SASEGT. This CDR3 has 19 residues. CDR3 residues: CASWGMASGKREYTGELFF. The CDR3 DNA reads TGTGCCAGCTGGGGTATGGCTAGCGGGAAAAGGGAGTACACCGGGGAGCTGTTTTTT.

The rearrangement uses TRBV27 and TRBJ2-6; 16 bases agree with TRBD2. V dropped 5 bases and J dropped 2; count of bases not matched to a gene: 21. This CDR3 is built from 24 residues. From germline, CDR1 is MNHEY and CDR2 SMNVEV (reference sequence). The CDR3 protein is CASSRPGLAGGRGFHPAGANVLTF. In DNA, the CDR3 is TGTGCCAGCAGTCGGCCGGGACTAGCGGGAGGGCGTGGATTTCATCCAGCTGGGGCCAACGTCCTGACTTTC. Variable domain in full (rest from reference TRBV27 and TRBJ2-6): EAQVTQNPRYLITVTGKKLTVTCSQNMNHEYMSWYRQDPGLGLRQIYYSMNVEVTDKGDVPEGYKVSRKEKRNFPLILESPSPNQTSLYFCASSRPGLAGGRGFHPAGANVLTFGAGSRLTVL.

The chain joins TRBV7-9 to TRBJ2-1; possible D gene TRBD1, 6 bases. CDR1 and CDR2 from the germline V gene are SEHNR and FQNEAQ (reference sequence). The CDR3 spans 16 residues. The V and J ends lost 5 bases and 5 bases respectively, with 19 bases between them. The CDR3 here is CASSPQRTALDNEQFF. CDR3 nucleotide sequence: TGTGCCAGCAGCCCTCAGAGGACAGCCCTCGACAATGAGCAGTTCTTC.

This clonotype was seen ten or more times. CDR3 sequence reads: CASSPGTSGTEQFF. CDR3 DNA sequence: TGTGCCAGCAGTCCAGGGACTAGCGGGACTGAGCAGTTCTTC. This sequence joins TRBV27 and TRBJ2-1; 13 bases map to TRBD2. V shed 5 bases, J shed 9 bases, and the junction held 4 bases outside the gene matches. There are 14 residues in the CDR3. CDR1 and CDR2 from the germline V gene are MNHEY and SMNVEV (reference sequence).